These 31 T cell receptor beta chains originate from one sample sequenced in a study of technical replicates of blood from four donors. Some clones are missing from TCRdb's copy, which holds only in-frame ones; the method was immunoSEQ multiplex PCR. The top ten hold approximately 0.26% of the sample, which has about 78,000 clones, around 95% seen once. Specimen: T cells isolated from PBMCs. Receptor source: a human donor in good health.

The chain is built from TRBV18 and TRBJ1-2; possible D gene TRBD1, 5 bases. Germline CDR1 and CDR2: KGHSH and LQKENI. V was clipped by 0 bases and J by 8 bases, with 10 bases between them. This CDR3 contains 13 residues. The CDR3: CASSPPGADGYTF. The CDR3, as DNA: TGTGCCAGCTCACCACCAGGGGCGGACGGCTACACCTTC.

The chain employs TRBV19 and TRBJ2-3, with TRBD2 as a possible D gene (7 bases). The length of the CDR3 is 20 residues. The germline V and J ends were trimmed by 3 bases and 0 bases, with 25 bases remaining between them. Looked up from germline, CDR1 is LNHDA and CDR2 is SQIVND (reference sequence). The DNA of the CDR3 is TGTGCCAGTAGTATTAGGGGGAGGCTAGCGGCGATTCCAAGCACAGATACGCAGTATTTT. It codes for CASSIRGRLAAIPSTDTQYF. The full variable domain, its missing parts supplied by reference TRBV19 and TRBJ2-3, is DGGITQSPKYLFRKEGQNVTLSCEQNLNHDAMYWYRQDPGQGLRLIYYSQIVNDFQKGDIAEGYSVSREKKESFPLTVTSAQKNPTAFYLCASSIRGRLAAIPSTDTQYFGPGTRLTVL.

The gene calls are TRBV11-1 and TRBJ2-5; 10 bases agree with TRBD2. The V segment lost 1 base and the J segment 7 bases; nucleotides outside the gene matches: 9. CDR3 length: 16 amino acids. Germline loops: CDR1 SGHAT, CDR2 FQDESV (reference sequence). The chain's CDR3 is CASSLGRLAGAGTQYF. The CDR3 nucleotides read TGTGCCAGCAGCTTAGGACGACTAGCGGGTGCGGGGACCCAGTACTTC.

CDR3 nucleotides: TGTGCCACCCGAGACAGGGATCACACTGAAGCTTTCTTT. It is translated as CATRDRDHTEAFF. V gene TRBV15 combines with J gene TRBJ1-1; 7 positions agree with TRBD1. CDR1 LNHNV and CDR2 YYDKDF come from the germline V gene (reference sequence). The CDR3 covers 13 residues. V lost 8 bases, J lost 3 bases, and 6 bases stayed unmatched.

This sequence joins TRBV28 and TRBJ2-1; 7 bases align to TRBD1. Germline CDR1 MDHEN, CDR2 SYDVKM. The CDR3 sequence is 15 residues long. J gave up 4 bases and V 5 bases, and 8 bases lay outside the gene matches. CDR3 DNA sequence: TGTGCCAGCAGTGGTGAAGGGACAGCGTACAATGAGCAGTTCTTC. Residues: CASSGEGTAYNEQFF.

This clone was counted once. The chain combines TRBV5-4 with TRBJ2-1, with 9 bases fitting TRBD2. The J segment lost 5 bases and the V segment lost 2 bases, leaving 8 bases of the junction unmatched. This CDR3 is built from 16 residues. Germline CDR1 reads SGHNT; CDR2 reads YYREEE (reference sequence). The CDR3 DNA reads as TGTGCCAGCAGCTTCTTTAGCGGGAGCGGCCACAATGAGCAGTTCTTC. Translation: CASSFFSGSGHNEQFF.

This chain joins TRBV28 and TRBJ2-7; the D gene is possibly TRBD1 (7 bases). CDR1 and CDR2 (germline): MDHEN, SYDVKM. Trimming took 7 bases from V and 7 from J, leaving 23 bases between them. The CDR3 consists of 15 residues. The CDR3 DNA reads TGTGCCAGCAAATACCTACAGGGGTCCGCGGGGGAGCAGTACTTC. Protein: CASKYLQGSAGEQYF.

V usage is TRBV4-1 and J usage is TRBJ1-1; 8 nucleotides line up with TRBD1. The CDR3 totals 17 residues. V lost 1 base to trimming and J lost 4 bases; unmatched junction nucleotides: 11. The V gene's germline CDR1 is MGHRA and CDR2 YSYEKL. The CDR3 protein is CASSQGGGQGILTEAFF. CDR3 DNA sequence: TGCGCCAGCAGCCAAGGGGGCGGACAGGGAATTCTCACTGAAGCTTTCTTT.

J is TRBJ2-1 and V is TRBV4-1; D not certain. This CDR3 has 13 residues. V gave up 6 bases and J gave up 8 bases, with 14 bases separating them. From germline, CDR1 is MGHRA and CDR2 YSYEKL. CDR3 residues: CASSLEVVDEQFF. Here the CDR3 DNA reads TGCGCCAGCAGTTTAGAGGTGGTCGATGAGCAGTTCTTC.

This chain connects TRBV28 to TRBJ1-2; 10 bases align to TRBD1. Germline CDR1 is MDHEN and CDR2 is SYDVKM. The CDR3 runs to 15 residues. Germline trimming cut 8 bases from V and 6 bases from J; bases unmatched to any gene: 12. CDR3: CASQDRGFLVHGYTF. CDR3 bases: TGTGCCAGCCAGGACAGGGGGTTCCTTGTACATGGCTACACCTTC.

The rearrangement joins TRBV5-6 to TRBJ1-2; 8 bases are shared with TRBD1. This CDR3 region has 15 residues. The germline V gene has CDR1 SGHDT and CDR2 YYEEEE. After removal of 0 bases from V and 4 bases from J, the junction contained 5 bases not matched to a gene. The CDR3 DNA reads TGTGCCAGCAGCTTGGAGCCAGGGGGCGGCTATGGCTACACCTTC. Amino acid sequence: CASSLEPGGGYGYTF.

V and J are TRBV28 and TRBJ2-7; 8 bases line up with TRBD2. After removal of 6 bases from V and 6 bases from J, the junction contained 10 bases not matched to a gene. CDR1 and CDR2 from the germline V gene are MDHEN and SYDVKM. CDR3 length equals 14 residues. For the CDR3, the DNA is TGTGCCAGCAGGCTGAGCGGGAGCCCTTCCGAGCAGTACTTC. Its protein product is CASRLSGSPSEQYF.

CDR3 coding DNA: TGTGCCAGCAGCGTTGAGTCCGGACGGACGGACACTTTCAGACGCTATGGCTACACCTTC. Protein: CASSVESGRTDTFRRYGYTF. The V and J genes are TRBV9 and TRBJ1-2, with D possibly TRBD1 on 5 matching bases. The CDR3 sequence is 20 residues long. The V end lost 2 bases, the J end lost 4 bases, and 30 bases lay between the germline ends. Germline V gene lookup returns CDR1 SGDLS and CDR2 YYNGEE.

The genes are TRBV10-1 and TRBJ2-2; perhaps TRBD2 as D (5 bases). The V end lost 2 bases, the J end lost 3 bases, and 10 bases lay between the germline ends. The germline V gene has CDR1 WNHNN and CDR2 SYGVQD (reference sequence). This CDR3 has 15 amino acids. CDR3 in amino acids: CASSEGLLYTGELFF. The CDR3 DNA reads as TGCGCCAGCAGTGAGGGACTGCTCTACACCGGGGAGCTGTTTTTT.

V gene TRBV6-5 combines with J gene TRBJ2-3, with 15 bases identical to TRBD2. Germline CDR1 reads MNHEY; CDR2 reads SVGAGI. This CDR3 contains 15 residues. V trimming: 5 bases; J trimming: 10 bases; junction bases outside the gene matches: 7. The CDR3 DNA reads TGTGCCAGCAGTGCCCCCCGGACTAGCGGGGGGGCGCAGTATTTT. Its translation: CASSAPRTSGGAQYF.

This sequence joins TRBV9 and TRBJ2-1, with TRBD1 matching 7 bases. The V gene's germline CDR1 is SGDLS and CDR2 YYNGEE. J lost 4 bases, V lost 4 bases, and 5 bases had no gene match. CDR3 length equals 14 residues. CDR3 protein: CASSTGDRYNEQFF. The CDR3 coding sequence is TGTGCCAGCAGCACAGGGGACAGATACAATGAGCAGTTCTTC.

This clone showed up just once. This chain joins TRBV9 and TRBJ1-2; 9 bases map to TRBD1. Germline CDR1 reads SGDLS; CDR2 reads YYNGEE. V shed 3 bases and J 8 bases; nucleotides not matched to a gene: 2. CDR3 length equals 12 residues. The CDR3 sequence: CASSGDRGGYTF. The CDR3 region has the DNA TGTGCCAGCAGCGGTGACAGGGGGGGCTACACCTTC.

The rearrangement joins TRBV6-5 to TRBJ1-1, with D possibly TRBD1 on 6 matching bases. Trimming took 7 bases from V and 2 from J, leaving 11 bases between them. There are 13 residues in the CDR3. CDR1 and CDR2 from the germline V gene are MNHEY and SVGAGI. DNA for the CDR3: TGTGCCAGCATTAGACAGGCCAACACTGAAGCTTTCTTT. Protein: CASIRQANTEAFF.

The V gene is TRBV2, the J gene TRBJ1-1; D is undetermined. The germline CDR1 and CDR2 sequences are SNHLY and FYNNEI. Trimming shortened V by 4 bases and J by 0 bases, and 9 bases separated the two germline ends. This CDR3 is built from 14 residues. The CDR3 nucleotides are TGTGCCAGCAGTGTCTATGAACTGAACACTGAAGCTTTCTTT. The encoded protein is CASSVYELNTEAFF.

The chain has TRBV5-6 and TRBJ1-1; a weak D match, TRBD1 (5 bases). This CDR3 has 16 residues. Germline loops: CDR1 SGHDT, CDR2 YYEEEE. V shed 4 bases and J shed 12 bases, with 28 bases lying between them. CDR3 loop: CASSRPTGDAGIRTFF. For the CDR3, the DNA is TGTGCCAGCAGCAGACCAACGGGGGACGCGGGGATTCGAACTTTCTTT.

This clone was detected only once. The gene calls are TRBV6-1 and TRBJ1-3; 9 bases match TRBD1. V lost 6 bases, J lost 0 bases, and 3 bases stayed unmatched. Germline V lookup: CDR1 MNHNS, CDR2 SASEGT. The CDR3 is 15 residues long. CDR3 coding DNA: TGTGCCAGCAGCGGGACAGGGAGCTCTGGAAACACCATATATTTT. Translating gives CASSGTGSSGNTIYF.

The rearrangement links TRBV7-9 to TRBJ2-7; TRBD1 matches 7 bases. J gave up 2 bases and V 5 bases, and 3 bases lay outside the gene matches. The CDR3 consists of 13 residues. Germline values: CDR1 SEHNR, CDR2 FQNEAQ (reference sequence). The CDR3 here is CASSRQGPYEQYF. The CDR3 DNA reads TGTGCCAGCAGCCGACAGGGACCCTACGAGCAGTACTTC.

This chain joins TRBV7-9 and TRBJ1-6, with TRBD1 identical over 9 bases. CDR1 and CDR2 from the germline V gene are SEHNR and FQNEAQ (reference sequence). The CDR3 totals 18 residues. J gave up 1 base and V 5 bases, and 9 bases lay outside the gene matches. The CDR3 bases are TGTGCCAGCAGCAATCGCCCGGGACAGGGATCCTATAATTCACCCCTCCACTTT. It translates to CASSNRPGQGSYNSPLHF.

The chain employs TRBV7-2 and TRBJ1-1, with D hard to call. Deletions cut 5 bases from V and 4 bases from J, with 14 bases between. The CDR3 spans 14 residues. Germline lookup yields CDR1 SGHTA and CDR2 FQGNSA. CDR3 bases: TGTGCCAGCAGCCCGGGTTGGCGACTCACTGAAGCTTTCTTT. Its translation is CASSPGWRLTEAFF.

The chain recombines TRBV30 with TRBJ2-1, with 8 nucleotides matching TRBD1. V dropped 6 bases and J dropped 3; count of bases not matched to a gene: 7. In germline, CDR1 is GTSNPN, CDR2 SVGIG (reference sequence). This CDR3 region has 14 residues. CDR3 coding DNA: TGTGCCTGCCGAGTTACAGGGGGCTACAATGAGCAGTTCTTC. Protein sequence: CACRVTGGYNEQFF.

The chain employs TRBV28 and TRBJ1-5; D is possibly TRBD1 (6 bases). This CDR3 is built from 17 residues. The V gene lost 1 base and the J gene lost 7 bases, with 20 bases spanning the gap. Germline CDR1 and CDR2: MDHEN and SYDVKM. DNA for the CDR3: TGTGCCAGCAGTTTATATTGGGGGGGGCAAAGTTTCCAGCCCCAGCATTTT. Its translation is CASSLYWGGQSFQPQHF.

The chain employs TRBV14 and TRBJ2-1, with 7 bases matching TRBD1. CDR1 is SGHDN and CDR2 is FVKESK in the germline V gene. The V gene end was trimmed by 1 base and the J gene end by 9 bases; junction bases not matched to a gene: 9. The CDR3 extends over 15 amino acids. In DNA, the CDR3 is TGTGCCAGCAGCCAAGGACAGGGCAAATTCACTGAGCAGTTCTTC. Its protein is CASSQGQGKFTEQFF. Looking up the rest from reference TRBV14 and TRBJ2-1 gives the full variable domain: EAGVTQFPSHSVIEKGQTVTLRCDPISGHDNLYWYRRVMGKEIKFLLHFVKESKQDESGMPNNRFLAERTGGTYSTLKVQPAELEDSGVYFCASSQGQGKFTEQFFGPGTRLTVL.

The V and J genes are TRBV7-2 and TRBJ2-7; 7 bases line up with TRBD2. J was trimmed by 2 bases and V by 5 bases; bases with no gene match: 9. The CDR3 contains 15 residues. The germline V gene encodes CDR1 SGHTA and CDR2 FQGNSA. This CDR3 is CASSLSGGPPYEQYF. CDR3 sequence (DNA): TGTGCCAGCAGCCTTTCGGGGGGACCTCCCTACGAGCAGTACTTC.

The chain combines TRBV6-6 with TRBJ2-3; D is unclear. The CDR3 sequence is 15 residues long. Germline V CDR1 and CDR2: MNHNY, SVGAGI (reference sequence). Trimming removed 2 bases at V and 0 bases at J, with 9 bases between. CDR3 nucleotide sequence: TGTGCCAGCAGTTACATCCCTAGTAGCACAGATACGCAGTATTTT. Translated: CASSYIPSSTDTQYF.

Concerning this clone itself: Other DNA sequences in the sample encode the same CDR3. The V gene is TRBV5-1, the J gene TRBJ1-5; 7 bases are shared with TRBD1. CDR3 length: 16 amino acids. V was pared by 0 bases and J by 4 bases, with 7 bases of the junction left unmatched. The germline V gene encodes CDR1 SGHRS and CDR2 YFSETQ. CDR3 DNA: TGCGCCAGCAGCTTGGGGCCTGACAGGGAAAATCAGCCCCAGCATTTT. Translated, it gives CASSLGPDRENQPQHF.

The J gene is TRBJ1-2, the V gene TRBV30; D possibly corresponds to TRBD1 (5 bases). Trimming cost V 4 bases and J 4 bases, with 13 bases left between them. Germline V gene lookup returns CDR1 GTSNPN and CDR2 SVGIG (reference sequence). This CDR3 region has 13 residues. CDR3 in DNA: TGTGCCTGGAAGTTTCAGGGTGCCTATGGCTACACCTTC. This translates into CAWKFQGAYGYTF.